This T cell receptor (beta chain) was sequenced in a study of CD8 T cells in ankylosing spondylitis (dated by TCRdb to 2016 to 2017). Regarding the complete study: The study profiled T cell receptor beta repertoires in healthy donors and ankylosing spondylitis patients to find disease-linked TCR variants. The whole study cohort included some 100 healthy donors and roughly 24 ankylosing spondylitis patients. Peripheral blood samples were taken, and synovial fluid was additionally collected from ankylosing spondylitis patients.

This clonotype was seen a handful of times. There is no known antigen for this receptor. Base-call qualities are not available, and no considerably larger clone is one nucleotide away. The V and J ends are trimmed by 7 bases and 6 bases, leaving 13 bases between them. CDR1 and CDR2 are read off the germline V gene as SGHTA and FQGNSA. From the cysteine up to the phenylalanine, the CDR3 has a length of 13 residues. Only CDR3 DNA remains: 39 bases, in frame from the first base. What the work shows at the level of the full study, not this receptor alone: The disease-linked clones showed a CD8+ phenotype and occurred at relatively low frequencies in peripheral blood. Blood from ankylosing spondylitis patients appeared to be characterized by a TCR beta motif made up of under 10 highly homologous amino acid variants. Some motif variants were previously reported in synovial fluid and blood of reactive arthritis patients, suggesting common disease-initiation mechanisms. Significant enrichment of the disease-linked clones was reported in matched synovial fluid samples from ankylosing spondylitis patients.

Sequencer: Illumina HiSeq 2500. Quantitative 5'-RACE with molecular barcodes was the method used to prepare the TCR beta libraries. The paper's data handling went like this. A new computational method, built on a probabilistic model of VDJ rearrangement, was used to identify disease-linked TCR variants. In TCRdb, the public reads were trimmed at Q25 with fastp and aligned with MiXCR, with productive beta chains retained. Each entry is one CDR3 protein sequence, shown with its most common DNA and genes. These V and J calls derive from TCRdb rather than the authors' analysis. This sample is represented by hundreds of thousands of distinct CDR3 sequences; roughly an eighth of them were singletons. The top ten constitute approximately 7% of the sample.

The rearrangement combines TRBV7-2 with TRBJ2-1; no D gene call is confident. The sequence came from a male donor with ankylosing spondylitis. Source material: blood, either unsorted or a sorted T cell fraction (not recorded which). The CDR3 amino acid sequence is: CASKSPTGNEQFF. The DNA is TGTGCCAGCAAATCCCCGACGGGCAATGAGCAGTTCTTC.